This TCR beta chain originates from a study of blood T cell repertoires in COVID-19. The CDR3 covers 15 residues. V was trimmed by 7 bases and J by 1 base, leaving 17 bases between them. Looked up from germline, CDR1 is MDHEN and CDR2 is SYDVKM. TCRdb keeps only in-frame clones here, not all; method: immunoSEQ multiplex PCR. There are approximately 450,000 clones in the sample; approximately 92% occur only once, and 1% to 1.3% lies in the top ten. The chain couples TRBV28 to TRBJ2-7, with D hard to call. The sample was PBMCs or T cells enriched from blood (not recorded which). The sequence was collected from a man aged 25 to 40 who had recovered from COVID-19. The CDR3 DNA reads TGTGCCAGCAATACCTTTCGGGTTATATCCTACGAGCAGTACTTC. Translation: CASNTFRVISYEQYF.